This is a list of T cell receptor beta chains from one sample in a study of OX40 agonist ivuxolimab in advanced cancers. The repertoire was sequenced with immunoSEQ multiplex PCR; TCRdb's copy has only in-frame clones and lacks some. The table shows over 10,000 clones, with around two thirds occurring only once. The source was CD4+ or CD8+ T cells sorted from blood, collected in a trial of the OX40 agonist ivuxolimab. Every receptor here comes from an adult with an advanced solid tumor such as melanoma, head and neck, liver or kidney cancer. Each CDR3 is given without its conserved first and last residue. The D gene is left open where the match is weak.

V gene: TRBV4-1
D gene: TRBD2
CDR3 protein: ASSLVAGGDEQY

V gene: TRBV7-3
D gene: .
CDR3 protein: ASSGDNTDYEQY

V gene: TRBV30
D gene: .
CDR3 protein: AWSPGSYGANVLT

V gene: TRBV7-2
D gene: .
CDR3 protein: ASSLEAYRDEQY

V gene: TRBV11-2
D gene: TRBD2
CDR3 protein: ASSFGSSGIYNEQF

V gene: TRBV7-9
D gene: .
CDR3 protein: ASSLGGVQETQY

V gene: TRBV7-6
D gene: .
CDR3 protein: ASSLDDSYNQPQH

V gene: TRBV9
D gene: .
CDR3 protein: ASSVGRNAYEQY

V gene: TRBV15
D gene: TRBD2
CDR3 protein: ATSRDRLAGGRNEQF

V gene: TRBV19
D gene: .
CDR3 protein: ASSPRGRGPYYEQY

V gene: TRBV11-2
D gene: TRBD1
CDR3 protein: ASSIGTGGFTQY

V gene: TRBV19
D gene: TRBD2
CDR3 protein: ASNPHGLAGRETQY

V gene: TRBV2
D gene: .
CDR3 protein: ASSELDSNQPQH

V gene: TRBV19
D gene: .
CDR3 protein: ASSTLDGSYEQY

V gene: TRBV7-9
D gene: .
CDR3 protein: ASSLAGQHNSPLH

V gene: TRBV11-2
D gene: .
CDR3 protein: ASSLDLAAAQETQY

V gene: TRBV7-3
D gene: TRBD2
CDR3 protein: ASGSGGYNEQF

V gene: TRBV2
D gene: .
CDR3 protein: ASRQGWGNTEAF

V gene: TRBV5-6
D gene: .
CDR3 protein: ASNLGGYTEAF

V gene: TRBV2
D gene: .
CDR3 protein: ASSMGDTGELF

V gene: TRBV28
D gene: .
CDR3 protein: ASSLLAADNEQF

V gene: TRBV7-7
D gene: .
CDR3 protein: ASSLSRSGELF

V gene: TRBV6-1
D gene: TRBD2
CDR3 protein: AARTSGHYEQY

V gene: TRBV5-1
D gene: TRBD2
CDR3 protein: ASSSGLAGALSTDTQY

V gene: TRBV7-9
D gene: TRBD2
CDR3 protein: ASTPTSGDLKSYNEQF

V gene: TRBV5-4
D gene: TRBD1
CDR3 protein: ASSLVGTAYGYT

V gene: TRBV2
D gene: .
CDR3 protein: ASSEFFGLSGNTIY

V gene: TRBV11-2
D gene: .
CDR3 protein: ASSLVNTGELF

V gene: TRBV11-2
D gene: TRBD2
CDR3 protein: ASSLWEGPVEQY

V gene: TRBV11-1
D gene: .
CDR3 protein: ASSSSGYEQY

V gene: TRBV2
D gene: .
CDR3 protein: GTHSPLH

V gene: TRBV27
D gene: .
CDR3 protein: ASSSSPGAVYTEAF

V gene: TRBV5-1
D gene: TRBD2
CDR3 protein: ASSLVLAGVDEQY

V gene: TRBV28
D gene: TRBD1
CDR3 protein: ASSQIQGAREQF

V gene: TRBV7-9
D gene: .
CDR3 protein: ASSPIYEQY

V gene: TRBV10-2
D gene: .
CDR3 protein: ASSLGGTETQY

V gene: TRBV5-4
D gene: TRBD2
CDR3 protein: ASSIAGSDTQY

V gene: TRBV7-9
D gene: .
CDR3 protein: ASSFEANTGELF

V gene: TRBV20-1
D gene: .
CDR3 protein: SANYYEQY

V gene: TRBV4-1
D gene: .
CDR3 protein: ASSQDSIVGYT

V gene: TRBV28
D gene: TRBD1
CDR3 protein: ASSSPGQNYGYT